This T cell receptor beta chain came from a study of Graves' ophthalmopathy and Graves' hyperthyroidism. Study findings and constraints: Stable hyperthyroidism and ophthalmopathy were told apart by a 13-signature model, which achieved about 88% sensitivity and roughly 76% specificity.

Trimming cost V 3 bases and J 6 bases; bases outside gene matches: 9. Germline V gene lookup returns CDR1 SQVTM and CDR2 ANQGSEA. This CDR3 has 15 residues. Amplification targeted the TCR beta CDR3 regions, with RNA transcripts as the source material. Investigators did first-round RT-PCR with HTBI primers, then second-round multiplex PCR. A single record per CDR3 protein comes from TCRdb applying MiXCR to the multiplex PCR reads. The sample has 600,000 to 950,000 distinct CDR3 sequences, approximately 40% seen once. Concerning this clonotype itself: Its specificity is not known.

The rearrangement links TRBV29-1 to TRBJ2-3; 10 nucleotides agree with TRBD2. The receptor's source is an adult man with Graves' ophthalmopathy. The sequenced sample was peripheral blood. The CDR3 loop reads CSVDGLAGDLDTQYF. The CDR3 region has the DNA TGCAGCGTTGATGGGCTAGCGGGAGATCTGGATACGCAGTATTTT.